The source of this T cell receptor (beta chain) is a study of beta chain features in type 1 diabetes. Whole-study results and caveats: Sampled from patients, naive, central memory and Treg TCRB repertoires appeared more similar than those sampled from healthy donors. VDJ junctions in type 1 diabetes patients carried more deletions and fewer insertions.

Of note for this clone: As yet, its antigen is unknown.

The authors reverse transcribed all of the isolated RNA, so sequencing captured expressed TCRB transcripts. Assay used: immunoSEQ multiplex PCR; TCRdb lists only in-frame clones, some missing. The sample has some 180,000 clones, around an eighth seen once. V trimming: 3 bases; J trimming: 0 bases; junction bases outside the gene matches: 5. This CDR3 spans 16 amino acids. Germline V gives CDR1 SGDLS, CDR2 YYNGEE. V is TRBV9 and J is TRBJ2-2, with TRBD1 matching 7 bases. The receptor comes from a woman aged 18-35 years in good health. The source material was central memory CD4+ T cells from blood. CDR3 sequence reads: CASSAGGRSNTGELFF. In DNA, the CDR3 is TGTGCCAGCAGCGCAGGGGGTAGGTCGAACACCGGGGAGCTGTTTTTT.